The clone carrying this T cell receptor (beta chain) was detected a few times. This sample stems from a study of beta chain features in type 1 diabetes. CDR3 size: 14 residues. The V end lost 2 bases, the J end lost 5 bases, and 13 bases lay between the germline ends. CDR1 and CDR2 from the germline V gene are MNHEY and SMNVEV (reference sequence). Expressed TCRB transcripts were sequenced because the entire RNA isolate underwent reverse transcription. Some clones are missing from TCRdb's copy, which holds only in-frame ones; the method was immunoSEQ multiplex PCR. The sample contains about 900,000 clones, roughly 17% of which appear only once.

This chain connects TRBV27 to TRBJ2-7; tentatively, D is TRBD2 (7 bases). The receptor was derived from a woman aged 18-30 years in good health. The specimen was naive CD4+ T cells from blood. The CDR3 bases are TGTGCCAGCAGTTTAGAGGGGGGGCTGAACGAGCAGTACTTC. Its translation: CASSLEGGLNEQYF.